This is a list of T cell receptor beta chains from one sample in a study of regulatory T cells in long-lasting Graves disease. TCRdb analysed the multiplex PCR reads with MiXCR anew, one entry per CDR3 protein. The data show around 500,000 distinct CDR3 sequences, approximately 12% seen once. The same data also went into a second study, on T cells in Graves' hyperthyroidism and ophthalmopathy.

The specimen comprised peripheral blood mononuclear cells (PBMCs), sampled at new diagnosis, from a patient treated with antithyroid drugs. The receptors shown here come from a woman in her thirties with Graves disease. Each CDR3 is given with its conserved first and last residue. The D gene is left open where the match is weak. Clone sizes are given selectively: once, few, many, or a class where the clone is expanded.

d_call clone_size j_call v_call cdr3_nt cdr3_aa
- many TRBJ1-4 TRBV28 TGTGCCAGCAGTTTTCGAGGGAATGAAAAACTGTTTTTT CASSFRGNEKLFF
TRBD1 - TRBJ2-7 TRBV5-6 TGTGCCAGCACCCGACAGGGAATAGGCGAGCAGTACTTC CASTRQGIGEQYF
- - TRBJ2-1 TRBV10-2 TGCGCCAGCAGTGATTACCCAGAAGACTCATCCAATGAGCAGTTCTTC CASSDYPEDSSNEQFF
- - TRBJ2-1 TRBV10-1 TGCGCCAGCAGTGAGTCTTTTGCCGGACCCGCGTTCTTC CASSESFAGPAFF
TRBD1 many TRBJ1-1 TRBV2 TGTGCCAGCAGTACAGGGGGGGTAACTGAAGCTTTCTTT CASSTGGVTEAFF
- once TRBJ1-4 TRBV6-2/TRBV6-3 TGTGCCAGCACCCCGTTCCGAAATGAAAAACTGTTTTTT CASTPFRNEKLFF
TRBD1 many TRBJ2-5 TRBV13 TGTGCCAGCAGCTCACACAGGGGATTGGAGACCCAGTACTTC CASSSHRGLETQYF
TRBD2 many TRBJ2-2 TRBV11-2 TGTGCCAGCAGCTTATCGCTAGCGGGAGGAACCGGGGAGCTGTTTTTT CASSLSLAGGTGELFF
- - TRBJ2-2 TRBV25-1 TGTGCCAGTGTAGGCCCCGGGGAGCTGTTTTTT CASVGPGELFF
- many TRBJ2-3 TRBV27 TGTGCCAGCAGTACGCGAAAAGGTAGCACAGATACGCAGTATTTT CASSTRKGSTDTQYF
- many TRBJ2-1 TRBV7-2 TGTGCCAGCAGCTTAGAATTTGGGGACGGGGGACTCTACAATGAGCAGTTCTTC CASSLEFGDGGLYNEQFF
- many TRBJ2-7 TRBV3-1 TGTGCCAGCAGCCAAGAGGACTGGTACGAGCAGTACTTC CASSQEDWYEQYF
- many TRBJ2-1 TRBV11-1 TGTGCCAGCAGCTTCGGAGGGTCCGGCAATGAGCAATTCTTC CASSFGGSGNEQFF